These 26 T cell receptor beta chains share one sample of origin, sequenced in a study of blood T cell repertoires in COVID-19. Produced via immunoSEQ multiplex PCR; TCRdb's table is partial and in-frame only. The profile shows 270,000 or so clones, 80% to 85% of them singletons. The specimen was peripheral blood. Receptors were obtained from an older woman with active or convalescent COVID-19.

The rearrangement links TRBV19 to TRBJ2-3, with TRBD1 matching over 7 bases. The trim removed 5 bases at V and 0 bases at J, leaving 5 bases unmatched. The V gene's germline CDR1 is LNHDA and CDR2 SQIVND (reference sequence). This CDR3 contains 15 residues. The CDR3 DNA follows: TGTGCCAGTAGTGGGGGACAGTCTAGCACAGATACGCAGTATTTT. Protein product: CASSGGQSSTDTQYF.

The CDR3 DNA reads TGTGCCAGCAGTGAACCGTTCTTCCTCTCCTACGAGCAGTACTTC. Translated, it gives CASSEPFFLSYEQYF. The rearrangement uses TRBV6-1 and TRBJ2-7; D call uncertain. Trimming pared 2 bases from V and 0 bases from J, leaving 11 bases between. This CDR3 contains 15 residues. The germline gives CDR1 MNHNS, CDR2 SASEGT.

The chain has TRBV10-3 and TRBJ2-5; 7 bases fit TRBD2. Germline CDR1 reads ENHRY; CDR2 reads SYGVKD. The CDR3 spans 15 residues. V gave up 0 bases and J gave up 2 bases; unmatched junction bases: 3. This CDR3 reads CAISESQAGQETQYF. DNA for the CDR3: TGTGCCATCAGTGAGTCTCAAGCGGGGCAAGAGACCCAGTACTTC.

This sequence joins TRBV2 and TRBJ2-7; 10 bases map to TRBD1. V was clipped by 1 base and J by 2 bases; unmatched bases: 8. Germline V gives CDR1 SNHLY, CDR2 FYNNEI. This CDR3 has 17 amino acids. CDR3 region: CASSEGGPGTGAYEQYF. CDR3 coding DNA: TGTGCCAGCAGTGAAGGGGGACCCGGGACAGGGGCCTACGAGCAGTACTTC.

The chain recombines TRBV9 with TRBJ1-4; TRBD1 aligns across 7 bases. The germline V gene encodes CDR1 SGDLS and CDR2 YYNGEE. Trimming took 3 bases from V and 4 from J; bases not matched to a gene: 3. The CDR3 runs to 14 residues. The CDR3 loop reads CASSAGQFNEKLFF. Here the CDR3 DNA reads TGTGCCAGCAGCGCGGGACAGTTTAATGAAAAACTGTTTTTT.

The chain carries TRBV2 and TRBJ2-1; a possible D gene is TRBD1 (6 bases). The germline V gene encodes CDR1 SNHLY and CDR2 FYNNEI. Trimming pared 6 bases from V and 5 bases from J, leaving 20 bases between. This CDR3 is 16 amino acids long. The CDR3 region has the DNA TGTGCCAGCAGAGACAGGTTCCTACCCCCGCACAATGAGCAGTTCTTC. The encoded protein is CASRDRFLPPHNEQFF.

CDR3 region: CASSSGTGNGYTF. The CDR3 nucleotides are TGCGCCAGCAGTTCCGGGACAGGGAATGGCTACACCTTC. The V gene is TRBV10-1, the J gene TRBJ1-2, with TRBD1 matching 9 bases. This CDR3 has 13 residues. V was clipped by 5 bases and J by 6 bases; unmatched bases: 4. Per germline, CDR1 WNHNN and CDR2 SYGVQD (reference sequence).

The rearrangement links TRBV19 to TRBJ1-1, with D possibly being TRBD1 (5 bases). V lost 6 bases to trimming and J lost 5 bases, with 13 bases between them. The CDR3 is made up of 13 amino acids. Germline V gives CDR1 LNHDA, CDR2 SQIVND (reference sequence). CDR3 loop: CASSVWEGTEAFF. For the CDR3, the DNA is TGTGCCAGTAGCGTCTGGGAGGGGACTGAAGCTTTCTTT.

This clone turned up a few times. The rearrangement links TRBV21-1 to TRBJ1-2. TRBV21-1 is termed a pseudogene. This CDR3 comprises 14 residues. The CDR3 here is CASNSGRANYGYTF. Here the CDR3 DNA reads TGTGCCAGCAACTCGGGAAGGGCGAACTATGGCTACACCTTC.

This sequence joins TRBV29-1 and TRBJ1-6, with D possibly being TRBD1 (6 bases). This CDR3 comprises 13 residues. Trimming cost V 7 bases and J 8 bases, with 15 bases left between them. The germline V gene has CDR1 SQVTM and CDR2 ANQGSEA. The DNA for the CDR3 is TGCAGCGCCAGGGGCAGGGGTGATTCACCCCTCCACTTT. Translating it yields CSARGRGDSPLHF.

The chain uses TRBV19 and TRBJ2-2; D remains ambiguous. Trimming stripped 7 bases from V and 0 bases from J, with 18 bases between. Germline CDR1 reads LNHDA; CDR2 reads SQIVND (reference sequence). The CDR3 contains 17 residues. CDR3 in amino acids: CASTRHAKRTNTGELFF. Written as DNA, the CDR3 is TGTGCCAGTACCCGTCACGCGAAGCGAACGAACACCGGGGAGCTGTTTTTT.

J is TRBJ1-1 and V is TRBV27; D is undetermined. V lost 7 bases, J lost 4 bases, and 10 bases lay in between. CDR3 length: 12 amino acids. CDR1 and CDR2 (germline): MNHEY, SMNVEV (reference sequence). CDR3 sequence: CASTPGFTEAFF. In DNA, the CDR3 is TGTGCCAGCACTCCGGGGTTCACTGAAGCTTTCTTT.

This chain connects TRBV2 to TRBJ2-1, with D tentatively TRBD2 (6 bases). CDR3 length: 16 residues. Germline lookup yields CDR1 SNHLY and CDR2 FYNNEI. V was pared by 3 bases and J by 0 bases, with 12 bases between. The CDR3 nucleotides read TGTGCCAGCAGTGAGGAGACTAGTGTCTCCTACAATGAGCAGTTCTTC. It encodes CASSEETSVSYNEQFF.

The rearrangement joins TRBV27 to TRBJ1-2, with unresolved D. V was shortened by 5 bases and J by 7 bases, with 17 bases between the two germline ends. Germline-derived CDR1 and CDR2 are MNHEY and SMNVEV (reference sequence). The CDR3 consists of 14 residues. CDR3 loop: CASSPPDSRSGYTF. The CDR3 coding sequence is TGTGCCAGCAGTCCTCCGGACTCTAGGTCTGGCTACACCTTC.

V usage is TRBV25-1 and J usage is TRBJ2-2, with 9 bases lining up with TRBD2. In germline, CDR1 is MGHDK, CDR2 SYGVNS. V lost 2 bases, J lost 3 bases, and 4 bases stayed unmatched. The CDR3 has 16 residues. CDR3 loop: CASSERGGAHTGELFF. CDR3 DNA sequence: TGTGCCAGCAGTGAACGCGGGGGGGCCCACACCGGGGAGCTGTTTTTT.

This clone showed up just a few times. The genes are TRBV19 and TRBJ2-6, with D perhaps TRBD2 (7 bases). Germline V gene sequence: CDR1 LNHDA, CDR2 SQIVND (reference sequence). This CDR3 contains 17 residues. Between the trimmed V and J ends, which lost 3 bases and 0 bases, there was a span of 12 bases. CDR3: CASSIPGGFSGANVLTF. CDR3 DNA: TGTGCCAGTAGTATCCCGGGGGGCTTCTCTGGGGCCAACGTCCTGACTTTC.

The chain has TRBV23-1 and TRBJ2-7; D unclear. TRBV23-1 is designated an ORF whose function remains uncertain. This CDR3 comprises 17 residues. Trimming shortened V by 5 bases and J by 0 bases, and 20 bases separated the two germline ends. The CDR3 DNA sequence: TGCGCCAGCAGTAGGAGTTCGGTGTTGTACCCCTCCTACGAGCAGTACTTC. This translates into CASSRSSVLYPSYEQYF.

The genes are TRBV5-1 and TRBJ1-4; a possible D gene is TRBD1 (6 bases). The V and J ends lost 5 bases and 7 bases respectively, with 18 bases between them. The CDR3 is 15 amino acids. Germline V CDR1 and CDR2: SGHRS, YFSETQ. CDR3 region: CASRLTLTGTEKLFF. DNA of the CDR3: TGCGCCAGCAGATTAACCTTGACAGGAACTGAAAAACTGTTTTTT.

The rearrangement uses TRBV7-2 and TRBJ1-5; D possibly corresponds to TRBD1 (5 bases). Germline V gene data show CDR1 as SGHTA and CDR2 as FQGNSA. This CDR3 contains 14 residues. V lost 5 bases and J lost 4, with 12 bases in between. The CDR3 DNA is TGTGCCAGCAGCCCAGACAGCGGGAATCAGCCCCAGCATTTT. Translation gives CASSPDSGNQPQHF.

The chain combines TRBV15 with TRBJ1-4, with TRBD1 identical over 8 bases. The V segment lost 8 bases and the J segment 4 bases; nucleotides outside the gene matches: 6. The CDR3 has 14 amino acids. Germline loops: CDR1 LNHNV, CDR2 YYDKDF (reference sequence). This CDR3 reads CATAPGGLNEKLFF. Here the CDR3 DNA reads TGTGCCACCGCTCCAGGGGGCCTTAATGAAAAACTGTTTTTT. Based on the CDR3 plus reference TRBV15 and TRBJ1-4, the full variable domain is DAMVIQNPRYQVTQFGKPVTLSCSQTLNHNVMYWYQQKSSQAPKLLFHYYDKDFNNEADTPDNFQSRRPNTSFCFLDIRSPGLGDTAMYLCATAPGGLNEKLFFGSGTQLSVL.

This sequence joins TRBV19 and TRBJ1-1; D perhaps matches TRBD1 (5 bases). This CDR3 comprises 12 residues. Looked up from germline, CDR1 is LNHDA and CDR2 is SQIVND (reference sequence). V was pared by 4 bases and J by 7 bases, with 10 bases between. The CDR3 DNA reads TGTGCCAGTAGTAATAGACAGTTTGAAGCTTTCTTT. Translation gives CASSNRQFEAFF.

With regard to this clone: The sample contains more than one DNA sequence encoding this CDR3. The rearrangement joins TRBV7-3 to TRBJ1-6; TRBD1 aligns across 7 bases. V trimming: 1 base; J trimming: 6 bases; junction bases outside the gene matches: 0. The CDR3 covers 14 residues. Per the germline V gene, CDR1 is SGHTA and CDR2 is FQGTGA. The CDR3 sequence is CASSLNRGNSPLHF. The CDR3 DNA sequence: TGTGCCAGCAGCTTAAACAGGGGTAATTCACCCCTCCACTTT.

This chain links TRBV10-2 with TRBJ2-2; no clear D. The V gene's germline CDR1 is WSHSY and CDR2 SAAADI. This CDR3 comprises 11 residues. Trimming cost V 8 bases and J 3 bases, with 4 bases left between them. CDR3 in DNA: TGCGCCAGCGGGCACACCGGGGAGCTGTTTTTT. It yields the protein CASGHTGELFF.

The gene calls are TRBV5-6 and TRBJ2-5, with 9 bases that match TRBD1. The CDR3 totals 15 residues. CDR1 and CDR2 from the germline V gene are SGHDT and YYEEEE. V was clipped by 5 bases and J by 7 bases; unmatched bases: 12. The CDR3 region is CASSPATGGSPTQYF. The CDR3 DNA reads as TGTGCCAGCAGTCCTGCGACAGGGGGTAGTCCGACCCAGTACTTC.

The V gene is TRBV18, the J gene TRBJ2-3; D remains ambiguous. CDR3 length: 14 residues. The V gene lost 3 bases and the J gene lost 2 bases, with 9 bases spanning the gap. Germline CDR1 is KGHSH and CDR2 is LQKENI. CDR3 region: CASSPPWATDTQYF. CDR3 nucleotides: TGTGCCAGCTCACCTCCGTGGGCCACAGATACGCAGTATTTT.

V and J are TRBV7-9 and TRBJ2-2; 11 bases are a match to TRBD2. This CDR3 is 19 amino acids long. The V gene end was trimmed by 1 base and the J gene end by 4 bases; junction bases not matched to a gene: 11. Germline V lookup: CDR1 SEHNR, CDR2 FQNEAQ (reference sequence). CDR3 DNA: TGTGCCAGCAGCTTAGGCTCCCCCTTAGCGGGGGGGGTCACCGGGGAGCTGTTTTTT. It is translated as CASSLGSPLAGGVTGELFF.